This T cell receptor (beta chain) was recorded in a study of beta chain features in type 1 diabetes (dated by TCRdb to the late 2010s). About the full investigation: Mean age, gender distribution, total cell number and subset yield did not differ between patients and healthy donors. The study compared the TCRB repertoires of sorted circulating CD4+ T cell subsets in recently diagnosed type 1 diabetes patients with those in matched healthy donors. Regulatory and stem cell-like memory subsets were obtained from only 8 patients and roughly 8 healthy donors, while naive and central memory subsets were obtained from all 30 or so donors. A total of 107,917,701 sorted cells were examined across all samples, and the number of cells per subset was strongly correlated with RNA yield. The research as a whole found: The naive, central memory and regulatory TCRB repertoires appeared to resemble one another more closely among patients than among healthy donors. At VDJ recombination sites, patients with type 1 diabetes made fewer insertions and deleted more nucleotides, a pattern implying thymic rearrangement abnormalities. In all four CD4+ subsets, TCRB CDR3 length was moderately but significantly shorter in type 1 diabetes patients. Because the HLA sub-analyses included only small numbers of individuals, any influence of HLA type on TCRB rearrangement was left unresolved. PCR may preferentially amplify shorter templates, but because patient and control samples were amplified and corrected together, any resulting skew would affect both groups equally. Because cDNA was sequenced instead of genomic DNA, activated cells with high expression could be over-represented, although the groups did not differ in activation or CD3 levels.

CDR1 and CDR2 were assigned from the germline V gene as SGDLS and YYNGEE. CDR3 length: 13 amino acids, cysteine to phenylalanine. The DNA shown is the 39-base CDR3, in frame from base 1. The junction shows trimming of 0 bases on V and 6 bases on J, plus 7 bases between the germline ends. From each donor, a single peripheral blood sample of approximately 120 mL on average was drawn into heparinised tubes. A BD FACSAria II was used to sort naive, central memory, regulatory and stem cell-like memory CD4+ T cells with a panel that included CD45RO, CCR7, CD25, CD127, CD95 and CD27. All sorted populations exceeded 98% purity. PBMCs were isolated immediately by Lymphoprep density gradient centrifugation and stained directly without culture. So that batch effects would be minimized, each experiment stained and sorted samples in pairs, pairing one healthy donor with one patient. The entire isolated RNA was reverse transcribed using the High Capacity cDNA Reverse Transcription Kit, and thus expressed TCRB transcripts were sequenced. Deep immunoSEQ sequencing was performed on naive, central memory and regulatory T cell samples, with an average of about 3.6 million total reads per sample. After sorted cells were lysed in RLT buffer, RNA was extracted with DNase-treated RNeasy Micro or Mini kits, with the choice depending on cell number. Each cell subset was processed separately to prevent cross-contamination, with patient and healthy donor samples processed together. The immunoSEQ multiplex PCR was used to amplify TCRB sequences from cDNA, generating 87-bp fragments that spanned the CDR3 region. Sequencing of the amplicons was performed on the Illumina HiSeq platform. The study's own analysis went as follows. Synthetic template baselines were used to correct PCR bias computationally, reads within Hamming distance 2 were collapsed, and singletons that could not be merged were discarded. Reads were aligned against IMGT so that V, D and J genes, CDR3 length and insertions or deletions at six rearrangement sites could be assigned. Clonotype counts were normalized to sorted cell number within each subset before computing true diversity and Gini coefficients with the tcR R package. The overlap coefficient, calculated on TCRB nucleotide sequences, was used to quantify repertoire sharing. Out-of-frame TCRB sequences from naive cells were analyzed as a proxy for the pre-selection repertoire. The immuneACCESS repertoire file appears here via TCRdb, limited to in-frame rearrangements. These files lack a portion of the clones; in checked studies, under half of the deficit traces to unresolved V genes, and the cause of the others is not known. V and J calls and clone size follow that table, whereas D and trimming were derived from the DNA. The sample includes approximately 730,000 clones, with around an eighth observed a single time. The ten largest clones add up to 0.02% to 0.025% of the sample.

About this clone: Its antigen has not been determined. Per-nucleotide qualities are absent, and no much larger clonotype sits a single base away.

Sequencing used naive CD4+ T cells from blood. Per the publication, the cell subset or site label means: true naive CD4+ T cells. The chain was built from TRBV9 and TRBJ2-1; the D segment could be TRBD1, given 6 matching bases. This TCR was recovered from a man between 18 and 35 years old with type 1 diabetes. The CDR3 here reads CASSVGGGNEQFF. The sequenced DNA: TGTGCCAGCAGCGTAGGAGGGGGCAATGAGCAGTTCTTC.